This T cell receptor beta chain emerged from a study of identical twins. The J segment lost 4 bases and the V segment lost 0 bases, leaving 3 bases of the junction unmatched. CDR1 is SGHRS and CDR2 is YFSETQ in the germline V gene. The CDR3 runs to 14 residues. As for this clonotype: Its antigen is unidentified.

Study-level results: With abundant cord blood beta clonotypes, insertions were fewer; memory repertoires showed no such pattern. Beta out-of-frame twin sharing showed a weaker excess.

A universal primer site was incorporated via template switching, and the cDNA contained unique molecular identifiers. One entry per CDR3 protein results from TCRdb running MiXCR on the 5' RACE reads. The data contain 550,000 to 700,000 distinct CDR3 sequences, 21% of them singletons. The data also belong to a second study, concerning T cells expressing NK-cell markers.

The gene calls are TRBV5-1 and TRBJ2-5; 7 bases line up with TRBD1. Sequencing was done on a sample of PBMCs. This clonotype was sampled from a woman between 18 and 29 years old in good health. The CDR3 reads CASSLDRQGETQYF. CDR3 bases: TGCGCCAGCAGCTTGGACAGACAGGGAGAGACCCAGTACTTC.